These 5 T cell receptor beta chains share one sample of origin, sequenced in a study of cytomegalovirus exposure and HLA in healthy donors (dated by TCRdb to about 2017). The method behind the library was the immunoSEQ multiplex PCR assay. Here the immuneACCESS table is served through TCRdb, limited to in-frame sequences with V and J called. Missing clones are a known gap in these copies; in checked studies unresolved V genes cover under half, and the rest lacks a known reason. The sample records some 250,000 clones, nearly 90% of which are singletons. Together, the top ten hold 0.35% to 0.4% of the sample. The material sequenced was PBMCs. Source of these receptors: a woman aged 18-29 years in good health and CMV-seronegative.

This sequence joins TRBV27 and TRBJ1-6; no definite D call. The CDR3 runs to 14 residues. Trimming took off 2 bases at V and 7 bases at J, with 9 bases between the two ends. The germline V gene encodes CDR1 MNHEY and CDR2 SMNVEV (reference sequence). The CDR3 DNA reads TGTGCCAGCAGTTTAGAGTATCCAAATTCACCCCTCCACTTT. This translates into CASSLEYPNSPLHF.

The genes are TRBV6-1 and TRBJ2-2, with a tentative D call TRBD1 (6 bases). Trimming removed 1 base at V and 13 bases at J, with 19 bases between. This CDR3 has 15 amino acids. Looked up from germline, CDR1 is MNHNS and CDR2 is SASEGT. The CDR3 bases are TGTGCCAGCAGTGAAGTCGCCGAAGGGGGACGAGGGCTGTTTTTT. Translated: CASSEVAEGGRGLFF.

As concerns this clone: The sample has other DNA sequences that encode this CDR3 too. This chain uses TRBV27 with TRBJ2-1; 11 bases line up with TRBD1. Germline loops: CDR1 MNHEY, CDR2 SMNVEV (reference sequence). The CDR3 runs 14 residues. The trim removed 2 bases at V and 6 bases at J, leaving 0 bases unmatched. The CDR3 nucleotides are TGTGCCAGCAGTTTAGGGACAGGGGGCAATGAGCAGTTCTTC. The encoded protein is CASSLGTGGNEQFF.

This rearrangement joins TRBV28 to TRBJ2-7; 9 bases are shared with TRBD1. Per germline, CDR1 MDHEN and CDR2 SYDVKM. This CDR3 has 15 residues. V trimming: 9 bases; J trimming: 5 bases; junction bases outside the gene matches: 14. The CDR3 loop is CASMMGGTGRNEQYF. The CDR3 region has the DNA TGTGCCAGTATGATGGGTGGGACAGGGCGCAACGAGCAGTACTTC.

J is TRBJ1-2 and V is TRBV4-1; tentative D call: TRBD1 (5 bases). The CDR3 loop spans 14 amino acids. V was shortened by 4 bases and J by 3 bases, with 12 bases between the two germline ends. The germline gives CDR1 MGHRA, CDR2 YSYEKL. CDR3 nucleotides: TGCGCCAGCAGCCCGCAGGGAACAGACTATGGCTACACCTTC. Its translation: CASSPQGTDYGYTF.